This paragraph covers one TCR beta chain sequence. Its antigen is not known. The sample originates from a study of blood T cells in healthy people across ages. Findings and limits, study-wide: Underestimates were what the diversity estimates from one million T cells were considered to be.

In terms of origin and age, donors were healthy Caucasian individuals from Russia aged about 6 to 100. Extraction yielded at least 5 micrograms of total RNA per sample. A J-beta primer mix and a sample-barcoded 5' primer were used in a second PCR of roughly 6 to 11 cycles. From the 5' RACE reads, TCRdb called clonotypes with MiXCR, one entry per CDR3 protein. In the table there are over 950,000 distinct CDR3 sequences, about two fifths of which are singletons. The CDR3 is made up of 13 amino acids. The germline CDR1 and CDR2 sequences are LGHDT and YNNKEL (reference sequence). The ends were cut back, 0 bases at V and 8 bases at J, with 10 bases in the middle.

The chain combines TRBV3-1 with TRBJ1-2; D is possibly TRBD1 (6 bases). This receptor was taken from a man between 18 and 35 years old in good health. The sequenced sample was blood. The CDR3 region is CASSQDSQGGYTF. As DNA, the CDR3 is TGTGCCAGCAGCCAAGATTCCCAGGGGGGCTACACCTTC.